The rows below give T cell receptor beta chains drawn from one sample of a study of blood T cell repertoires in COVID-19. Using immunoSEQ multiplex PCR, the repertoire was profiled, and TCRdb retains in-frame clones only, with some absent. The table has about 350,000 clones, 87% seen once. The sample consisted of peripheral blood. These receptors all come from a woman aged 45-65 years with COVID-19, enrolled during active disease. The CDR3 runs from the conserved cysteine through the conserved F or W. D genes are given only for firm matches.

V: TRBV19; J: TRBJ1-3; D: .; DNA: TGTGCCAGTAGTCCTACTACGACCCTCGGAGGAAACACCATATATTTT; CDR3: CASSPTTTLGGNTIYF
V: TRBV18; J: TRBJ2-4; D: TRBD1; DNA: TGTGCCAGCTCACCAGGTACAGGGGCGCAAAACATTCAGTACTTC; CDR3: CASSPGTGAQNIQYF
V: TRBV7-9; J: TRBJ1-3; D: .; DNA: TGTGCCAGCAGCTTATGGCAGGGGCGAAACACCATATATTTT; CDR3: CASSLWQGRNTIYF
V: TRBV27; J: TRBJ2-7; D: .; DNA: TGTGCCAGCAGTTTAAATGTGTTAGGGGGGGGGTACGAGCAGTACTTC; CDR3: CASSLNVLGGGYEQYF
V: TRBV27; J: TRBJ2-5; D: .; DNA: TGTGCCAGCAGCGCAAAGCCGGGCAGGGTATCTCGAGAGACCCAGTACTTC; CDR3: CASSAKPGRVSRETQYF
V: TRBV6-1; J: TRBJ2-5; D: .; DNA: TGTGCCAGCAGTGAAGTCACAGGGGGAGGGGAGACCCAGTACTTC; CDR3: CASSEVTGGGETQYF
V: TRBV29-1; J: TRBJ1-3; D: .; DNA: TGCAGCGTATCACGGGGGTTATCTGGAAACACCATATATTTT; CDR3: CSVSRGLSGNTIYF
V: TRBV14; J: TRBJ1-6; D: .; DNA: TGTGCCAGCAGCCAGGACAAGGGACACAAGTATAATTCACCCCTCCACTTT; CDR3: CASSQDKGHKYNSPLHF
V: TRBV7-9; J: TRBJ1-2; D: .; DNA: TGTGCCAGCAGCCTGGCGGCAGGCTACACCTTC; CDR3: CASSLAAGYTF
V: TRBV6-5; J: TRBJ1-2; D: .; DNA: TGTGCCAGCGCCCGAAGGGGCTTCGTCGGCTACACCTTC; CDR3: CASARRGFVGYTF
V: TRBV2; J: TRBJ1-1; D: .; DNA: TGTGCCAGCAGTCCCAGGGGCCTCCCCACTGAAGCTTTCTTT; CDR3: CASSPRGLPTEAFF
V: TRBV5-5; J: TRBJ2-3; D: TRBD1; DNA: TGTGCCAGCAGCCACGTACATAAAACAGGGGGCGATACGCAGTATTTT; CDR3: CASSHVHKTGGDTQYF
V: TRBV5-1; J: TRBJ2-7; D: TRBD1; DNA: TGCGCCAGCAGCTTGTCCGGACAGGTTTACGAGCAGTACTTC; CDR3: CASSLSGQVYEQYF
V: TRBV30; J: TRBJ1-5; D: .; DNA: TGTGCCTGGAGGGGGATCGGGGATCAGCCCCAGCATTTT; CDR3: CAWRGIGDQPQHF
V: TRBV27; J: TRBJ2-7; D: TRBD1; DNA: TGTGCCAGCAGGACCCCGGGACAGGGAATAGAGCAGTACTTC; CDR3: CASRTPGQGIEQYF
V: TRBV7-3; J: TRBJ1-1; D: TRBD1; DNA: TGTGCCAGCAGCTTAAGAGCCGGGACAGCGGGGAACACTGAAGCTTTCTTT; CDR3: CASSLRAGTAGNTEAFF
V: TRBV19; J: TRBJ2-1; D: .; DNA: TGTGCCAGCATGGTGGGGCCCTCCGCCTACAATGAGCAGTTCTTC; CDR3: CASMVGPSAYNEQFF
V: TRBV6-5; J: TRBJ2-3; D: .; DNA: TGTGCCAGCAGTTACAATGACGACTTCGATACGCAGTATTTT; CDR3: CASSYNDDFDTQYF
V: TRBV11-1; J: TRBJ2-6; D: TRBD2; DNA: TGTGCCAGCAGCTTGGGGGGGGCTGGGGCCAACGTCCTGACTTTC; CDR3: CASSLGGAGANVLTF
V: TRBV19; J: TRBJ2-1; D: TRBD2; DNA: TGTGCCAGTACTTCAGGGCTAGCGGGGGTTGAGCAGTTCTTC; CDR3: CASTSGLAGVEQFF
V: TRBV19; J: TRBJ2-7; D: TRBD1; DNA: TGTGCCAGTAGTAGCGGACAGGGGGCGTACGAGCAGTACTTC; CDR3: CASSSGQGAYEQYF
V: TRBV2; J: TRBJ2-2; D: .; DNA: TGTGCCAGCTTAGGCAGCGGCAACACCGGGGAGCTGTTTTTT; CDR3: CASLGSGNTGELFF